This T cell receptor (beta chain) originates from a study of T cell responses to AZD1222 COVID-19 vaccine. Broader study findings: Vaccination with two AZD1222 doses was followed by a rise in Spike-specific TCR breadth and depth. At baseline, seropositivity was found in only a handful of AZD1222 recipients. Researchers report vaccine-associated CD4 TCRs spanning spike, with dominance at 160-218 and 743-854. Reportedly, nearly half of unique spike TCRs recognized epitopes outside B.1.351/B.1.1.7 mutations.

On this clone itself: The antigen is not known.

Profiling relied on immunoSEQ multiplex PCR, and the TCRdb table lists in-frame clones only, not all of them. The data show 130,000 to 150,000 clones, with 88% seen just once and around 5% held by the top ten. This receptor was obtained from an adult who received the MenACWY meningococcal vaccine as a control. The specimen comprised peripheral blood, sampled 28 days after the second dose of the MenACWY control vaccine.

DNA for the CDR3: TGTGCCAGCTCACCATTTACTAGCGGGGGGACCTACGAGCAGTACTTC. It codes for CASSPFTSGGTYEQYF. The genes are TRBV18 and TRBJ2-7, with 12 bases matching TRBD2. The CDR3 runs 16 residues. The germline V gene encodes CDR1 KGHSH and CDR2 LQKENI. V was pared by 2 bases and J by 2 bases, with 4 bases of the junction left unmatched. The whole variable domain, remainder taken from reference TRBV18 and TRBJ2-7, is NAGVMQNPRHLVRRRGQEARLRCSPMKGHSHVYWYRQLPEEGLKFMVYLQKENIIDESGMPKERFSAEFPKEGPSILRIQQVVRGDSAAYFCASSPFTSGGTYEQYFGPGTRLTVT.